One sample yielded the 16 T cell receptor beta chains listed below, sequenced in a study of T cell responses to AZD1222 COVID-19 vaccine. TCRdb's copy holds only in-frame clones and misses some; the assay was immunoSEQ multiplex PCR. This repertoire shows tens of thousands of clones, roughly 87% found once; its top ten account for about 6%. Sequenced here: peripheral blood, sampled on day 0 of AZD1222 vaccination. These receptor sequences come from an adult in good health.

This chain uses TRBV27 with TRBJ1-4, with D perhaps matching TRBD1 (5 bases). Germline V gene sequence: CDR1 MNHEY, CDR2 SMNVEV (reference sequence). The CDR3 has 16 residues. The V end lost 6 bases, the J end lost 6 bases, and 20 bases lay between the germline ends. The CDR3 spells CASRNGGQAVYEKLFF. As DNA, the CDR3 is TGTGCCAGCAGAAATGGGGGTCAAGCGGTCTATGAAAAACTGTTTTTT.

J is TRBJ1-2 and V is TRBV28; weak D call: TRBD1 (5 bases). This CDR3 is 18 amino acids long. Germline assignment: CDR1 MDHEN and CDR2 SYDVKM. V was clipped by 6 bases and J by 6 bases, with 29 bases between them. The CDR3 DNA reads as TGTGCCAGCAGCCAGGAATACCGGAGACAGAATACTTTCGATGGCTACACCTTC. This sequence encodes CASSQEYRRQNTFDGYTF.

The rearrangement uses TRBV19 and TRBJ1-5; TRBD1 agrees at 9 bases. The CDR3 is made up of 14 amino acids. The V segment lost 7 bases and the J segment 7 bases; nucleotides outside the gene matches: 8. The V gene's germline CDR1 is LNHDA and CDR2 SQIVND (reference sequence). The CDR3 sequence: CASTPGTGWQPQHF. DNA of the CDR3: TGTGCCAGTACCCCCGGGACAGGGTGGCAGCCCCAGCATTTT. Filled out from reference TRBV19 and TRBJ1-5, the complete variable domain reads DGGITQSPKYLFRKEGQNVTLSCEQNLNHDAMYWYRQDPGQGLRLIYYSQIVNDFQKGDIAEGYSVSREKKESFPLTVTSAQKNPTAFYLCASTPGTGWQPQHFGDGTRLSIL.

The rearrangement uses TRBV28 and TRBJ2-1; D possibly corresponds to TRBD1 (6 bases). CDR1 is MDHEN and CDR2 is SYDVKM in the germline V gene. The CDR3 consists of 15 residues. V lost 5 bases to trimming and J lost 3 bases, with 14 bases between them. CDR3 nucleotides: TGTGCCAGCAGTGGGGGCAGGGTCGGCTACAATGAGCAGTTCTTC. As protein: CASSGGRVGYNEQFF.

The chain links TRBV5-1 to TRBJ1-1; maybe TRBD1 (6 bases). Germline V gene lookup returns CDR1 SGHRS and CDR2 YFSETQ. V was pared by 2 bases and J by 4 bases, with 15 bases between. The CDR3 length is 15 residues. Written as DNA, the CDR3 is TGCGCCAGCAGCTTAACAGGGCTTTCGAGCACTGAAGCTTTCTTT. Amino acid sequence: CASSLTGLSSTEAFF.

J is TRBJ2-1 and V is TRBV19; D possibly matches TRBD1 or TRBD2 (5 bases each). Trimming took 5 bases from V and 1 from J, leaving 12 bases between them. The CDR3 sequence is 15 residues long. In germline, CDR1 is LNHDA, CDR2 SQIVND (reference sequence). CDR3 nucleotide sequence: TGTGCCAGTAGTCCGGGACGGGGATCCTACAATGAGCAGTTCTTC. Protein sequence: CASSPGRGSYNEQFF.

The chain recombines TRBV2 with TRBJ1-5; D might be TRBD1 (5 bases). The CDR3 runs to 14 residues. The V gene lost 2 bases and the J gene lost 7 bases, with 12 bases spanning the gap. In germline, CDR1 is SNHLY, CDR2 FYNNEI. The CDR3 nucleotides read TGTGCCAGCAGTGAAACGGGGACGCGGCAGCCCCAGCATTTT. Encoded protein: CASSETGTRQPQHF.

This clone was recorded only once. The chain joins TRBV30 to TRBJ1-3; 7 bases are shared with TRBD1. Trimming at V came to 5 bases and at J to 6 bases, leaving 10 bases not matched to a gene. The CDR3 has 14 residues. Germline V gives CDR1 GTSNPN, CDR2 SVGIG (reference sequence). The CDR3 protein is CAWSSGTVENTIYF. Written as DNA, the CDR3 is TGTGCCTGGTCGTCCGGGACAGTTGAAAACACCATATATTTT.

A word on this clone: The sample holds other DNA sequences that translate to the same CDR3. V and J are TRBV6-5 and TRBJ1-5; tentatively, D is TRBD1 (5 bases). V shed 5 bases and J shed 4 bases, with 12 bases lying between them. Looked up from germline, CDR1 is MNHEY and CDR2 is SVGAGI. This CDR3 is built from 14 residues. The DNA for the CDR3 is TGTGCCAGCAGTCTCCAGGGAAGTAATCAGCCCCAGCATTTT. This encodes CASSLQGSNQPQHF.

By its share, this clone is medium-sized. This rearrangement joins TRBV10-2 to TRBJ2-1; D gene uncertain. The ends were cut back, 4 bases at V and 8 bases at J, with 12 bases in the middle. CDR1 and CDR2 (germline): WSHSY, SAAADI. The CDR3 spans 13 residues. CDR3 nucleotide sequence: TGCGCCAGCAGTGTTAGTTTGGCGGATGAGCAGTTCTTC. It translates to CASSVSLADEQFF.

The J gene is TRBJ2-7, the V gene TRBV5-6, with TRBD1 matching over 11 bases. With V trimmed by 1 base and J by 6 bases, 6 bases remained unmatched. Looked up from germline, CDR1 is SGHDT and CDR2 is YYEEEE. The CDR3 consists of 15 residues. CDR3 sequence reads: CASSLLDRGLVEQYF. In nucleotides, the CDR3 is TGTGCCAGCAGCTTGTTGGACAGGGGGCTGGTCGAGCAGTACTTC. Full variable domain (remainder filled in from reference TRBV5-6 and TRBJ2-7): DAGVTQSPTHLIKTRGQQVTLRCSPKSGHDTVSWYQQALGQGPQFIFQYYEEEERQRGNFPDRFSGHQFPNYSSELNVNALLLGDSALYLCASSLLDRGLVEQYFGPGTRLTVT.

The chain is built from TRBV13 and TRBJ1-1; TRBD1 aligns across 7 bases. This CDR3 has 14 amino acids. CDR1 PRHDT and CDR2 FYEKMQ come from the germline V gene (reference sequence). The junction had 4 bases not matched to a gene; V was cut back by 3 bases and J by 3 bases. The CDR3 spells CASSFDRAHTEAFF. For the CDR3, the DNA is TGTGCCAGCAGCTTTGACAGGGCCCACACTGAAGCTTTCTTT.

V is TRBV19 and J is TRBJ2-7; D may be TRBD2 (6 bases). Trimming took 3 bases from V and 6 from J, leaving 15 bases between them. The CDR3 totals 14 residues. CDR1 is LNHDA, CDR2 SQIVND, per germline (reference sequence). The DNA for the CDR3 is TGTGCCAGTAGTATTAGCGGATCCTTGGGCGAGCAGTACTTC. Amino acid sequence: CASSISGSLGEQYF.

For the CDR3, the DNA is TGTGCCAGCAGTAGATCCGGGACTTCCTGGGATGAGCAGTTCTTC. Its protein is CASSRSGTSWDEQFF. J is TRBJ2-1 and V is TRBV27, with D perhaps matching TRBD2 (6 bases). The germline CDR1 and CDR2 sequences are MNHEY and SMNVEV (reference sequence). V gave up 5 bases and J gave up 8 bases, with 19 bases separating them. This CDR3 contains 15 residues.

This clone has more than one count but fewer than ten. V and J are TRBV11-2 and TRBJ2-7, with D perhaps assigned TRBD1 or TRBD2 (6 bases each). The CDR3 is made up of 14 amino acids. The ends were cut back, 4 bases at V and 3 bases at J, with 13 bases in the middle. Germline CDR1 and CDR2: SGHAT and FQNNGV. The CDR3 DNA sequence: TGTGCCAGCAGCTCCCCTAGGGGGGTCTACGAGCAGTACTTC. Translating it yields CASSSPRGVYEQYF.

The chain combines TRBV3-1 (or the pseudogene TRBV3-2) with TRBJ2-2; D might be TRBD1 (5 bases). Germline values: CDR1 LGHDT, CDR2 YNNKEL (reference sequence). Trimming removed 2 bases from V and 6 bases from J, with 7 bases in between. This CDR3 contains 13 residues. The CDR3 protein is CASSQKGAGELFF. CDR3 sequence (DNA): TGTGCCAGCAGCCAAAAAGGGGCCGGGGAGCTGTTTTTT.